These T cell receptor beta chains were read from a single sample in a study of OX40 agonist ivuxolimab in advanced cancers. Assay: immunoSEQ multiplex PCR; the TCRdb copy retains only in-frame clones and omits some. The repertoire holds tens of thousands of clones, over 80% seen once, with approximately 31% in the top ten. This specimen consisted of CD4+ or CD8+ T cells sorted from blood, obtained in a trial of the OX40 agonist ivuxolimab. These receptors originate from an adult with an advanced solid tumor such as melanoma, head and neck, liver or kidney cancer. Each CDR3 is given with its conserved first and last residue. Fields, in order: J gene, V gene, clone size, D gene, CDR3 protein, CDR3 DNA. D genes are given only for firm matches. Some rows mark clone size as missing; the rest say once, few, many or name a class of expanded clone.

j_gene: TRBJ2-5
v_gene: TRBV10-3
abundance: .
d_gene: .
CDR3aa: CAISSAGTRAETQYF
CDR3nt: TGTGCCATCAGTTCAGCCGGGACAAGGGCAGAGACCCAGTACTTC

j_gene: TRBJ2-3
v_gene: TRBV27
abundance: .
d_gene: .
CDR3aa: CASGYPRGGTQYF
CDR3nt: TGTGCCAGCGGCTACCCCAGGGGAGGTACGCAGTATTTT

j_gene: TRBJ2-7
v_gene: TRBV2
abundance: medium-sized
d_gene: TRBD1
CDR3aa: CASSEPGTGDHEQYF
CDR3nt: TGTGCCAGCAGTGAACCTGGGACAGGGGACCACGAGCAGTACTTC

j_gene: TRBJ1-2
v_gene: TRBV30
abundance: few
d_gene: TRBD1
CDR3aa: CAWGTGVLTNYGYTF
CDR3nt: TGTGCCTGGGGGACAGGGGTGCTTACTAACTATGGCTACACCTTC

j_gene: TRBJ2-7
v_gene: TRBV28
abundance: .
d_gene: TRBD2
CDR3aa: CASSSLADTYEQYF
CDR3nt: TGTGCCAGCAGCTCCCTAGCGGACACCTACGAGCAGTACTTC

j_gene: TRBJ1-2
v_gene: TRBV5-7
abundance: .
d_gene: .
CDR3aa: CASSLRVYYGYTF
CDR3nt: TGTGCCAGCAGCTTAAGGGTTTATTATGGCTACACCTTC

j_gene: TRBJ1-2
v_gene: TRBV10-1
abundance: .
d_gene: .
CDR3aa: CASSESPQRGYTF
CDR3nt: TGCGCCAGCAGTGAGTCGCCCCAGCGCGGCTACACCTTC

j_gene: TRBJ2-5
v_gene: TRBV27
abundance: .
d_gene: .
CDR3aa: CASSSLLRWETQYF
CDR3nt: TGTGCCAGCAGTTCTCTGTTACGCTGGGAGACCCAGTACTTC

j_gene: TRBJ1-2
v_gene: TRBV10-3
abundance: .
d_gene: TRBD1
CDR3aa: CASIRDRRNYGYTF
CDR3nt: TGTGCCTCAATTAGGGACAGGAGAAACTATGGCTACACCTTC

j_gene: TRBJ2-3
v_gene: TRBV5-1
abundance: .
d_gene: TRBD2
CDR3aa: CASSLRLAGSSDTQYF
CDR3nt: TGCGCCAGCAGCTTGCGACTAGCGGGAAGCAGTGATACGCAGTATTTT

j_gene: TRBJ1-1
v_gene: TRBV7-2
abundance: few
d_gene: .
CDR3aa: CASSSSRGEGTEAFF
CDR3nt: TGTGCCAGCAGTTCATCACGGGGAGAAGGCACTGAAGCTTTCTTT

j_gene: TRBJ2-1
v_gene: TRBV6-1
abundance: .
d_gene: .
CDR3aa: CASRRATGNEQFF
CDR3nt: TGTGCCAGCAGGAGGGCCACGGGGAATGAGCAGTTCTTC

j_gene: TRBJ1-2
v_gene: TRBV14
abundance: .
d_gene: TRBD1
CDR3aa: CASSQDRGHGGYTF
CDR3nt: TGTGCCAGCAGCCAGGACAGGGGGCATGGGGGCTACACCTTC

j_gene: TRBJ1-5
v_gene: TRBV19
abundance: .
d_gene: TRBD1
CDR3aa: CASSSRQGLSSNQPQHF
CDR3nt: TGTGCCAGTAGTTCAAGACAGGGGCTCTCGAGCAATCAGCCCCAGCATTTT

j_gene: TRBJ1-2
v_gene: TRBV4-1
abundance: .
d_gene: TRBD1
CDR3aa: CASSQAHRGWVYGYTF
CDR3nt: TGCGCCAGCAGCCAGGCACACAGGGGATGGGTCTATGGCTACACCTTC

j_gene: TRBJ1-1
v_gene: TRBV28
abundance: .
d_gene: .
CDR3aa: CASTAPYPLGEAFF
CDR3nt: TGTGCCAGCACCGCGCCGTACCCGTTGGGTGAAGCTTTCTTT

j_gene: TRBJ1-2
v_gene: TRBV2
abundance: .
d_gene: .
CDR3aa: CASSESRQIYGYTF
CDR3nt: TGTGCCAGCAGTGAATCTCGGCAAATATATGGCTACACCTTC

j_gene: TRBJ2-7
v_gene: TRBV28
abundance: .
d_gene: TRBD1
CDR3aa: CASSRDRPYEQYF
CDR3nt: TGTGCCAGCAGTCGGGACAGACCCTACGAGCAGTACTTC

j_gene: TRBJ2-7
v_gene: TRBV6-1
abundance: .
d_gene: TRBD1
CDR3aa: CASSGPVGTGASYEQYF
CDR3nt: TGTGCCAGCAGTGGGCCTGTAGGGACAGGGGCTTCCTACGAGCAGTACTTC

j_gene: TRBJ2-7
v_gene: TRBV29-1
abundance: .
d_gene: .
CDR3aa: CSVERAGLDEQYF
CDR3nt: TGCAGCGTTGAAAGGGCAGGGCTTGACGAGCAGTACTTC

j_gene: TRBJ2-5
v_gene: TRBV4-1
abundance: .
d_gene: .
CDR3aa: CASSQGWVGQETQYF
CDR3nt: TGCGCCAGCAGCCAAGGATGGGTCGGCCAAGAGACCCAGTACTTC

j_gene: TRBJ2-3
v_gene: TRBV4-1
abundance: once
d_gene: TRBD1
CDR3aa: CASSQDRQGRSTHTDTQYF
CDR3nt: TGCGCCAGCAGCCAAGATCGACAGGGGCGGTCCACACACACAGATACGCAGTATTTT

j_gene: TRBJ2-7
v_gene: TRBV2
abundance: .
d_gene: TRBD2
CDR3aa: CASSALAGGPYEQYF
CDR3nt: TGTGCCAGCAGTGCACTAGCGGGAGGGCCCTACGAGCAGTACTTC

j_gene: TRBJ1-1
v_gene: TRBV2
abundance: .
d_gene: TRBD1
CDR3aa: CASSAGQGGNTEAFF
CDR3nt: TGTGCCAGCAGTGCGGGACAGGGAGGTAACACTGAAGCTTTCTTT

j_gene: TRBJ2-1
v_gene: TRBV7-2
abundance: .
d_gene: .
CDR3aa: CASSLGLPNEQFF
CDR3nt: TGTGCCAGCAGCTTAGGGCTACCAAATGAGCAGTTCTTC

j_gene: TRBJ2-2
v_gene: TRBV30
abundance: .
d_gene: .
CDR3aa: CAWRGRSAAGELFF
CDR3nt: TGTGCCTGGAGGGGCAGATCCGCCGCCGGGGAGCTGTTTTTT

j_gene: TRBJ2-1
v_gene: TRBV10-3
abundance: .
d_gene: TRBD2
CDR3aa: CASSSGRSTSYNEQFF
CDR3nt: TGTGCCTCTTCTAGCGGGAGATCGACCTCCTACAATGAGCAGTTCTTC

j_gene: TRBJ2-1
v_gene: TRBV5-6
abundance: .
d_gene: .
CDR3aa: CASSLTSIVGEQFF
CDR3nt: TGTGCCAGCAGCTTGACTAGCATCGTGGGTGAGCAGTTCTTC

j_gene: TRBJ1-1
v_gene: TRBV19
abundance: .
d_gene: TRBD1
CDR3aa: CASSMRTGETEAFF
CDR3nt: TGTGCCAGTAGTATGAGGACAGGGGAGACTGAAGCTTTCTTT

j_gene: TRBJ2-7
v_gene: TRBV5-1
abundance: .
d_gene: .
CDR3aa: CASSLGQEQYF
CDR3nt: TGCGCCAGCAGCTTGGGCCAGGAGCAGTACTTC

j_gene: TRBJ1-1
v_gene: TRBV4-1
abundance: .
d_gene: .
CDR3aa: CASSQTTVMNTEAFF
CDR3nt: TGCGCCAGCAGCCAAACGACAGTTATGAACACTGAAGCTTTCTTT

j_gene: TRBJ1-1
v_gene: TRBV4-2
abundance: .
d_gene: TRBD1
CDR3aa: CASSLGNPSGGSTEAFF
CDR3nt: TGTGCCAGCAGCTTGGGAAACCCCTCAGGGGGAAGCACTGAAGCTTTCTTT

j_gene: TRBJ1-1
v_gene: TRBV5-1
abundance: .
d_gene: .
CDR3aa: CASNREGKTEAFF
CDR3nt: TGCGCCAGCAACAGGGAAGGGAAAACTGAAGCTTTCTTT

j_gene: TRBJ2-3
v_gene: TRBV19
abundance: few
d_gene: .
CDR3aa: CASSTGNTDTQYF
CDR3nt: TGTGCCAGTAGTACGGGCAACACAGATACGCAGTATTTT

j_gene: TRBJ1-1
v_gene: TRBV7-8
abundance: .
d_gene: TRBD1
CDR3aa: CASTGQGFAEAFF
CDR3nt: TGTGCCAGCACTGGACAGGGGTTTGCTGAAGCTTTCTTT

j_gene: TRBJ2-1
v_gene: TRBV5-1
abundance: .
d_gene: .
CDR3aa: CASMTGGVLDEQFF
CDR3nt: TGCGCCAGCATGACCGGGGGAGTTCTCGATGAGCAGTTCTTC

j_gene: TRBJ2-3
v_gene: TRBV11-2
abundance: .
d_gene: TRBD2
CDR3aa: CASSLQLLAGGGDTQYF
CDR3nt: TGTGCCAGCAGCTTGCAGCTACTAGCGGGCGGGGGAGATACGCAGTATTTT

j_gene: TRBJ1-4
v_gene: TRBV5-1
abundance: once
d_gene: TRBD1
CDR3aa: CASSLGQGRGEKLFF
CDR3nt: TGCGCCAGCAGCTTGGGACAGGGGAGGGGTGAAAAACTGTTTTTT

j_gene: TRBJ2-1
v_gene: TRBV7-6
abundance: .
d_gene: TRBD2
CDR3aa: CASSSGTSGSRQFF
CDR3nt: TGTGCCAGCAGCTCCGGGACTAGCGGGAGTCGGCAGTTCTTC

j_gene: TRBJ2-3
v_gene: TRBV4-1
abundance: once
d_gene: .
CDR3aa: CASSQDPVGSRLGDTQYF
CDR3nt: TGCGCCAGCAGCCAAGATCCCGTGGGCTCACGGCTTGGCGATACGCAGTATTTT

j_gene: TRBJ2-7
v_gene: TRBV25-1
abundance: .
d_gene: .
CDR3aa: CASSEWTAGRLYEQYF
CDR3nt: TGTGCCAGCAGTGAATGGACTGCAGGTAGGTTATACGAGCAGTACTTC

j_gene: TRBJ1-4
v_gene: TRBV19
abundance: .
d_gene: .
CDR3aa: CASSIGDFNEKLFF
CDR3nt: TGTGCCAGTAGTATTGGGGACTTTAATGAAAAACTGTTTTTT

j_gene: TRBJ1-1
v_gene: TRBV5-4
abundance: .
d_gene: .
CDR3aa: CASSPTLGVGTEAFF
CDR3nt: TGTGCCAGCAGCCCGACCCTAGGCGTGGGAACTGAAGCTTTCTTT

j_gene: TRBJ2-2
v_gene: TRBV7-8
abundance: .
d_gene: .
CDR3aa: CASSPDTANTGELFF
CDR3nt: TGTGCCAGCAGCCCGGACACCGCGAACACCGGGGAGCTGTTTTTT

j_gene: TRBJ2-7
v_gene: TRBV7-9
abundance: .
d_gene: TRBD1
CDR3aa: CASSMTGNVYEQYF
CDR3nt: TGTGCCAGCAGCATGACAGGGAATGTTTACGAGCAGTACTTC

j_gene: TRBJ2-1
v_gene: TRBV12-5
abundance: .
d_gene: .
CDR3aa: CASGQPTGPEQFF
CDR3nt: TGTGCTAGTGGCCAACCTACAGGCCCTGAGCAGTTCTTC

j_gene: TRBJ2-1
v_gene: TRBV18
abundance: .
d_gene: .
CDR3aa: CASSPMPNNEQFF
CDR3nt: TGTGCCAGCTCACCGATGCCGAACAATGAGCAGTTCTTC

j_gene: TRBJ1-2
v_gene: TRBV6-5
abundance: .
d_gene: .
CDR3aa: CASRTPRGGYTF
CDR3nt: TGTGCCAGCAGGACCCCCCGGGGCGGCTACACCTTC

j_gene: TRBJ2-3
v_gene: TRBV5-1
abundance: .
d_gene: TRBD2
CDR3aa: CASSPGLALADTQYF
CDR3nt: TGCGCCAGCAGCCCCGGACTAGCGTTGGCAGATACGCAGTATTTT

j_gene: TRBJ2-3
v_gene: TRBV6-1
abundance: .
d_gene: .
CDR3aa: CASRWAPAEADTQYF
CDR3nt: TGTGCCAGCAGATGGGCCCCAGCTGAGGCAGATACGCAGTATTTT

j_gene: TRBJ2-3
v_gene: TRBV15
abundance: .
d_gene: .
CDR3aa: CAIRTGTRDTQYF
CDR3nt: TGTGCCATCCGAACCGGGACCAGGGATACGCAGTATTTT